This TCR beta chain was recovered during a study of T-cell memory formation after mild COVID-19. Study results and caveats: There were some responding clones in pre-infection memory, which suggested that cross-reactive memory had joined.

This clonotype was counted a few times. Its target is not known. TCRdb reanalysed the 5' RACE reads using MiXCR and keeps one entry per CDR3 protein. The sample contains hundreds of thousands of distinct CDR3 sequences, roughly 19% of which appear only once. This CDR3 has 14 residues. With 5 bases clipped from V and 8 bases from J, the junction kept 8 bases outside the gene matches. CDR1 and CDR2 (germline): SGHTA, FQGTGA. The rearrangement links TRBV7-3 to TRBJ2-1; 8 bases are shared with TRBD2. The sample was PBMCs or a T cell subset sorted from them (not recorded which). The source is a man between 18 and 29 years old who had mild COVID-19 (a few samples of this study predate the infection). Cell type and time point are not known. CDR3 residues: CASSPSGYSDEQFF. The CDR3 DNA sequence: TGTGCCAGCAGCCCTAGCGGGTACTCCGATGAGCAGTTCTTC.